This TCR beta chain was recorded in a study of blood T cell repertoires in COVID-19. Study at large: Sites across the United States, Italy and Spain contributed samples from acute and convalescent COVID-19.

The CDR3 totals 14 residues. The germline CDR1 and CDR2 sequences are LNHNV and YYDKDF (reference sequence). Trimming took off 3 bases at V and 10 bases at J, with 18 bases between the two ends. Source study methods: The assay estimated nucleated cells by amplifying reference gene primers. Profiling relied on immunoSEQ multiplex PCR, and the TCRdb table lists in-frame clones only, not all of them. V and J calls and clone size are those listed in that table; D and trimming were worked out from the DNA. Of around 120,000 clones listed, about 70% are singletons. The source of this sequence is a woman in her seventies with acute or convalescent COVID-19. The V gene is TRBV15, the J gene TRBJ1-1; a weak D match, TRBD1 (5 bases). The sample taken for sequencing was peripheral blood. This CDR3 reads CATSSDRVPSIAFF. The CDR3 region has the DNA TGTGCCACCAGCAGCGACAGAGTACCCTCGATAGCTTTCTTT. Full variable domain (remainder filled in from reference TRBV15 and TRBJ1-1): DAMVIQNPRYQVTQFGKPVTLSCSQTLNHNVMYWYQQKSSQAPKLLFHYYDKDFNNEADTPDNFQSRRPNTSFCFLDIRSPGLGDTAMYLCATSSDRVPSIAFFGQGTRLTVV.